This T cell receptor (beta chain) was recorded in a study of breast tumors, draining lymph nodes, adjacent tissues. Of note for this clonotype: Its cognate antigen is unknown.

Broader study findings: Tumor TCR diversity was below lymph nodes but above nontumor tissue. Luminal-like breast cancer showed significantly greater tumor-nontumor repertoire similarity than basal-like breast cancer did.

From germline, CDR1 is SGHDT and CDR2 YYEEEE. The CDR3 runs 17 residues. V shed 3 bases, J shed 7 bases, and the junction held 8 bases outside the gene matches. TCRdb reanalysed the multiplex PCR reads using MiXCR and keeps one entry per CDR3 protein. The table records fewer than 200,000 distinct CDR3 sequences, more than 25% of them present only once. Axillary draining lymph nodes of breast cancer patients supplied the node samples. The chain is built from TRBV5-6 and TRBJ2-2, with 14 positions matching TRBD2. The receptor was isolated from a female donor with breast cancer. Some clones in this sample may be carry-over from other donors' samples. Material for sequencing was axillary lymph node tissue. The CDR3 sequence is CASSYRTSGRLCGELFF. CDR3 bases: TGTGCCAGCAGCTACCGGACTAGCGGGAGGCTATGCGGGGAGCTGTTTTTT.